This record looks at one TCR beta chain sequence and its context. Its antigen is unknown. Produced via immunoSEQ multiplex PCR; TCRdb's table is partial and in-frame only. The sample includes some 160,000 clones, 80% to 95% of them seen just once. This sample is drawn from a study of T cell responses to AZD1222 COVID-19 vaccine. At the level of the study: Pooled in the analysis were second doses at about 4 or about 12 weeks.

The CDR3 runs to 14 residues. The V gene end was trimmed by 3 bases and the J gene end by 7 bases; junction bases not matched to a gene: 6. Germline CDR1 is SGHTA and CDR2 is FQGNSA. Overall study findings and caveats: The repertoires were collected only after the peak T cell response. The donor cohort was predominantly white British with a female majority, and clonal diversity may have been underestimated. Just a handful of AZD1222 recipients were seropositive at baseline.

The rearrangement links TRBV7-2 to TRBJ2-5; 9 bases are a match to TRBD1. The receptor comes from an adult in good health. The sequencing here drew on peripheral blood, taken on day 0 of AZD1222 vaccination. The CDR3 DNA reads TGTGCCAGCAGCTTTGAACAGGGGGCAGGGACCCAGTACTTC. This gives the protein CASSFEQGAGTQYF.